The rows below give T cell receptor beta chains drawn from one sample of a study of response to subunit inactivated influenza vaccine. TCRdb re-called the RT-PCR reads through MiXCR, storing one row per CDR3 protein. The sample lists more than 700,000 distinct CDR3 sequences, 21% occurring once. This specimen was PBMCs from blood, taken roughly 5 days after vaccination. These receptor sequences come from a man aged 45 to 65 who received an inactivated influenza vaccine. Each CDR3 is given with its conserved first and last residue. D genes are given only for firm matches. Clone size is stated in some rows and not others, as once, few, many or a class when expanded.

cdr3_nt cdr3_aa clone_size j_call v_call d_call
TGCAGTGCGAGGACACTTCCACCTAACTATGGCTACACCTTC CSARTLPPNYGYTF few TRBJ1-2 TRBV20-1 .
TGTGCCAGCAGCCAAGAAAGGGTTCGGGGTTCCGAGCAGTACTTC CASSQERVRGSEQYF once TRBJ2-7 TRBV3-1 .
TGCAGCGTTGAAGATATCGTGGACAGGGGCAACACCTTC CSVEDIVDRGNTF few TRBJ1-2 TRBV29-1 TRBD1
TGCGCCAGCAGCTCACGACTAGCTACCTACAATGAGCAGTTCTTC CASSSRLATYNEQFF . TRBJ2-1 TRBV5-1 TRBD2
TGCGCCAGCAGTATGGGCCGGGATGAGCAGTTCTTC CASSMGRDEQFF few TRBJ2-1 TRBV10-2 .
TGCAGTGCTAGAGTTTCGACAGGGGGCACAGATACGCAGTATTTT CSARVSTGGTDTQYF . TRBJ2-3 TRBV20-1 TRBD1
TGTGCCAGCAGTTCCAATTACTACGAGCAGTACTTC CASSSNYYEQYF few TRBJ2-7 TRBV6-5 .
TGTGCCAGCAGTCCTGACAGGGGACCTAACTATGGCTACACCTTC CASSPDRGPNYGYTF . TRBJ1-2 TRBV6-1 TRBD1
TGCAGTGCTAGGGGGGGAAGAGGCTACACCTTC CSARGGRGYTF . TRBJ1-2 TRBV20-1 .
TGCAGCGTTGGCAGGAGTACTGAAGCTTTCTTT CSVGRSTEAFF . TRBJ1-1 TRBV29-1 .
TGTGCCAGCAGCTTAGAGACAGGGACAAGGAACGAGCAGTACTTC CASSLETGTRNEQYF few TRBJ2-7 TRBV7-9 TRBD1
TGTGCCACCAGCAGGGAGGTTTTCTCTGGAAACACCATATATTTT CATSREVFSGNTIYF few TRBJ1-3 TRBV15 .
TGCGCCAGCAGCCAGACAACGGTAGGAGAGACCCAGTACTTC CASSQTTVGETQYF . TRBJ2-5 TRBV5-1 .